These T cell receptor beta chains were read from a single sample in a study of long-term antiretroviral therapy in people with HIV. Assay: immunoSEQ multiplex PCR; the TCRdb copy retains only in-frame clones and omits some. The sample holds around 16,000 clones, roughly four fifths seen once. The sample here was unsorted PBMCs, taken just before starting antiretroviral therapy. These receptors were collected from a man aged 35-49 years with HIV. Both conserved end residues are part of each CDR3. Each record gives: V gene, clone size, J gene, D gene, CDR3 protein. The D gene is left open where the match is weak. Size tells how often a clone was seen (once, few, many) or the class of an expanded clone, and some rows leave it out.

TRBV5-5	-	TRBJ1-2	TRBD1	CASSAERDRKGNGYTF
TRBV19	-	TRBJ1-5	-	CASRDIGSREQPQHF
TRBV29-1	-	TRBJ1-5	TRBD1	CSVGGQGDQPQHF
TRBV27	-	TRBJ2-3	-	CASSLSSGRFTDTQYF
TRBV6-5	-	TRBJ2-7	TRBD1	CASNQDRSSYEQYF
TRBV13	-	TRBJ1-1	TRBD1	CASSRQGAVNSEAFF
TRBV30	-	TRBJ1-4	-	CAWSRDVAGENEKLFF
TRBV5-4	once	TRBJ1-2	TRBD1	CASSSHQSGGSSKGYTF
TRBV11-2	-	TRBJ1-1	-	CASSLEDGGTEAFF
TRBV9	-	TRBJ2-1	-	CASSVDDFRSYNEQFF
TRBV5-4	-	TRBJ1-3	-	CASSRSGLRGGNTIYF
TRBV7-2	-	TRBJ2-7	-	CASSRGVAANYYEQYF
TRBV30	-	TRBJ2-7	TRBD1	CAWSPTGGGYEQYF
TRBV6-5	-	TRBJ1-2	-	CASSRDGNYGYTF
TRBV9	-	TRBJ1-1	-	CASSVGPGLTEAFF
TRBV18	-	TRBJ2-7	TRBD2	CASSRGGLADPYEQYF
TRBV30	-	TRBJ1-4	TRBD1	CAYQQGYNEKLFF
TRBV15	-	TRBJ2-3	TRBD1	CATSRDRSRGITDTQYF
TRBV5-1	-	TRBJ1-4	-	CASSDGGANEKLFF
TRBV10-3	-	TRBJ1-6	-	CAISDGGADSYNSPLHF
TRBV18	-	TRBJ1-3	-	CASSESSGNTIYF
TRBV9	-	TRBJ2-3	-	CASSVGTAGTDTQYF
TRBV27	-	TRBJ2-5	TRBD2	CASRASGRETQYF